This T cell receptor (beta chain) was documented in a study of blood T cell repertoires in COVID-19. Overall study: PBMCs, B-cell-depleted T cells, or T cells provided the cDNA or gDNA that made up the material.

Germline lookup yields CDR1 SNHLY and CDR2 FYNNEI. CDR3 size: 15 residues. Between the trimmed V and J ends, which lost 6 bases and 7 bases, there was a span of 16 bases. Here immunoSEQ multiplex PCR was the method, and the copy in TCRdb shows in-frame clones only, minus some. Found here are about 190,000 clones, about three quarters of them singletons; the top ten hold about 3%. The sequenced sample consisted of peripheral blood. This clonotype was sampled from a woman older than 75 with active or convalescent COVID-19. The chain carries TRBV2 and TRBJ1-6; a possible D gene is TRBD1 (5 bases). For the CDR3, the DNA is TGTGCCAGCAGCGGGGGAATACGAGAAAATTCACCCCTCCACTTT. As protein: CASSGGIRENSPLHF. Based on the CDR3 plus reference TRBV2 and TRBJ1-6, the full variable domain is EPEVTQTPSHQVTQMGQEVILRCVPISNHLYFYWYRQILGQKVEFLVSFYNNEISEKSEIFDDQFSVERPDGSNFTLKIRSTKLEDSAMYFCASSGGIRENSPLHFGNGTRLTVT.